One and the same sample provided the 15 T cell receptor beta chains below, sequenced in a study of OX40 agonist ivuxolimab in advanced cancers. Sequenced by immunoSEQ multiplex PCR; TCRdb stores in-frame clones only, minus some. The sample has tens of thousands of clones; 80% to 85% are singletons. This material consisted of CD4+ or CD8+ T cells sorted from blood, taken in a trial of the OX40 agonist ivuxolimab. The receptors derive from an adult with an advanced solid tumor such as melanoma, head and neck, liver or kidney cancer.

There are a few counts of this clone. The chain is built from TRBV11-2 and TRBJ2-3; TRBD2 might be the D (6 bases). This CDR3 has 13 residues. Trimming cost V 4 bases and J 8 bases, with 13 bases left between them. Looked up from germline, CDR1 is SGHAT and CDR2 is FQNNGV. As DNA, the CDR3 is TGTGCCAGCAGCTACCAACTAGCCGCTACGCAGTATTTT. Translation gives CASSYQLAATQYF.

V and J are TRBV2 and TRBJ2-5; no definite D call. Trimming took off 8 bases at V and 1 base at J, with 14 bases between the two ends. In germline, CDR1 is SNHLY, CDR2 FYNNEI. The CDR3 length is 14 residues. The CDR3 sequence: CASEHGWGQETQYF. DNA of the CDR3: TGTGCCAGCGAACATGGATGGGGCCAAGAGACCCAGTACTTC. Variable domain in full (rest from reference TRBV2 and TRBJ2-5): EPEVTQTPSHQVTQMGQEVILRCVPISNHLYFYWYRQILGQKVEFLVSFYNNEISEKSEIFDDQFSVERPDGSNFTLKIRSTKLEDSAMYFCASEHGWGQETQYFGPGTRLLVL.

The chain employs TRBV5-6 and TRBJ1-5; 9 bases line up with TRBD1. With 1 base clipped from V and 4 bases from J, the junction kept 9 bases outside the gene matches. Germline V CDR1 and CDR2: SGHDT, YYEEEE. This CDR3 has 17 amino acids. CDR3 bases: TGTGCCAGCAGCTTGTACCGGGACAGGGTGTGGAATCAGCCCCAGCATTTT. Translation gives CASSLYRDRVWNQPQHF.

This rearrangement joins TRBV15 to TRBJ2-5; D possibly uses TRBD1 or TRBD2 (6 bases each). Germline V gene sequence: CDR1 LNHNV, CDR2 YYDKDF (reference sequence). V was shortened by 1 base and J by 2 bases, with 14 bases between the two germline ends. This CDR3 spans 16 amino acids. The CDR3 bases are TGTGCCACCAGCAGAGTGGGGGGCATGTCGCAAGAGACCCAGTACTTC. Encoded protein: CATSRVGGMSQETQYF.

The chain uses TRBV6-5 and TRBJ1-5; D not resolved. The CDR3 totals 14 residues. The V end lost 6 bases, the J end lost 6 bases, and 15 bases lay between the germline ends. Germline CDR1 is MNHEY and CDR2 is SVGAGI. CDR3 region: CASRPLGNRQPQHF. CDR3 in DNA: TGTGCCAGCAGGCCTTTGGGAAACCGTCAGCCCCAGCATTTT.

This rearrangement joins TRBV7-6 to TRBJ2-7; D gene unclear. This CDR3 comprises 14 residues. The V gene's germline CDR1 is SGHVS and CDR2 FNYEAQ. Deletions cut 5 bases from V and 5 bases from J, with 16 bases between. The CDR3 DNA is TGTGCCAGCAGCCCCGAGCCTACGTTCCACGAGCAGTACTTC. Amino acid sequence: CASSPEPTFHEQYF.

The rearrangement links TRBV19 to TRBJ2-1, with 14 bases lining up with TRBD2. The CDR3 length is 19 residues. The ends lost 5 bases at V and 2 bases at J; junction bases unmatched: 11. Germline V lookup: CDR1 LNHDA, CDR2 SQIVND (reference sequence). CDR3: CASSPLGLAGERTYNEQFF. CDR3 sequence (DNA): TGTGCCAGTAGTCCGCTGGGACTAGCGGGAGAAAGAACCTACAATGAGCAGTTCTTC.

The V and J genes are TRBV7-9 and TRBJ1-2; 9 bases line up with TRBD1. CDR1 and CDR2 (germline): SEHNR, FQNEAQ (reference sequence). The CDR3 is made up of 15 amino acids. J lost 5 bases, V lost 5 bases, and 9 bases had no gene match. CDR3 bases: TGTGCCAGCAGCCCCCGACAGGGGGAGGTGTATGGCTACACCTTC. As protein: CASSPRQGEVYGYTF.

The genes are TRBV4-2 and TRBJ1-5; a possible D gene is TRBD1 (6 bases). CDR3 length: 18 amino acids. V dropped 5 bases and J dropped 3 bases, with 23 bases sitting between them. The germline V gene has CDR1 LGHNA and CDR2 YNFKEQ. The CDR3 is CASSLAGATGGANQPQHF. CDR3 nucleotide sequence: TGTGCCAGCAGCTTAGCAGGGGCGACTGGGGGGGCCAATCAGCCCCAGCATTTT.

The CDR3 reads CASSLGGEVTEAFF. The CDR3, as DNA: TGTGCCAGCAGCTTAGGGGGCGAAGTCACTGAAGCTTTCTTT. The chain combines TRBV7-2 with TRBJ1-1; weak D call: TRBD1 (5 bases). Trimming removed 1 base from V and 4 bases from J, with 10 bases in between. Germline assignment: CDR1 SGHTA and CDR2 FQGNSA. The CDR3 consists of 14 residues.

This clone was detected a few times. This sequence joins TRBV10-2 and TRBJ1-5; no clear D. Germline V gene data show CDR1 as WSHSY and CDR2 as SAAADI. V lost 3 bases and J lost 5, with 8 bases in between. The CDR3 totals 13 residues. Here the CDR3 DNA reads TGCGCCAGCAGTGACGCTACTTATCAGCCCCAGCATTTT. This codes for CASSDATYQPQHF.

The V and J genes are TRBV28 and TRBJ2-6, with 9 positions matching TRBD1. The V segment lost 7 bases and the J segment 0 bases; nucleotides outside the gene matches: 10. CDR1 and CDR2 (germline): MDHEN, SYDVKM. The CDR3 extends over 18 amino acids. The CDR3 spells CASTLGGTGNSGANVLTF. DNA for the CDR3: TGTGCCAGCACCTTGGGGGGGACAGGGAACTCTGGGGCCAACGTCCTGACTTTC.

The genes are TRBV9 and TRBJ1-2; a weak D match, TRBD1 (5 bases). V was shortened by 0 bases and J by 0 bases, with 12 bases between the two germline ends. CDR3 length: 16 residues. Looked up from germline, CDR1 is SGDLS and CDR2 is YYNGEE. The CDR3 here is CASSVAPTGPNYGYTF. CDR3 coding DNA: TGTGCCAGCAGCGTAGCTCCAACAGGCCCTAACTATGGCTACACCTTC.

This clone was detected only a few times. The rearrangement links TRBV4-2 to TRBJ2-7; TRBD1 might be the D (6 bases). The V and J ends lost 1 base and 3 bases respectively, with 10 bases between them. Germline-derived CDR1 and CDR2 are LGHNA and YNFKEQ. The CDR3 has 14 residues. CDR3 nucleotides: TGTGCCAGCAGCCAAGTCAGGGGAAGCTACGAGCAGTACTTC. Encoded protein: CASSQVRGSYEQYF.

The chain combines TRBV7-9 with TRBJ2-1, with D tentatively TRBD1 (5 bases). The V end lost 3 bases, the J end lost 7 bases, and 16 bases lay between the germline ends. The germline gives CDR1 SEHNR, CDR2 FQNEAQ (reference sequence). The CDR3 runs to 15 residues. CDR3 sequence reads: CASSLAGSGENEQFF. The CDR3 nucleotides read TGTGCCAGCAGCTTGGCAGGGTCAGGCGAGAATGAGCAGTTCTTC. The whole variable domain, filled in from reference TRBV7-9 and TRBJ2-1, reads DTGVSQNPRHKITKRGQNVTFRCDPISEHNRLYWYRQTLGQGPEFLTYFQNEAQLEKSRLLSDRFSAERPKGSFSTLEIQRTEQGDSAMYLCASSLAGSGENEQFFGPGTRLTVL.